This T cell receptor beta chain was sequenced for a study of CD8 T cells in Susac syndrome. Study-wide results and limits: When the CD4+ T cell repertoires of patients with Susac syndrome were examined, they did not show any clonal expansion.

Notes on this clonotype: What it binds is unknown.

Bulk CD8+ and CD4+ cells came from magnetic negative isolation; CD8+ TEMRA by FACS. The length of the CDR3 is 13 residues. Trimming took 3 bases from V and 5 from J, leaving 10 bases between them. An amount of RNA that ranged from roughly 0.5 to 1 ug was reverse transcribed with random hexamers. The CDR3 of TCR beta was amplified by immunoSEQ multiplex PCR across 54 Vbeta and 13 Jbeta. In TCRdb, the immunoSEQ multiplex PCR reads were re-called with MiXCR into one record per CDR3 protein. Of hundreds of thousands of distinct CDR3 sequences in the sample, roughly 93% are singletons; the top ten hold over 0.15%.

The TCR sequence derives from a human donor with Susac syndrome. The genes are TRBV12-3 or TRBV12-4 and TRBJ1-2; a weak D match, TRBD1 (5 bases). Sequencing used CD4+ T cells from PBMCs. CDR3 nucleotides: TGTGCCAGCAGTTTCGGGGCTCCGTATGGCTACACCTTC. Translated: CASSFGAPYGYTF.